This record looks at one T cell receptor beta chain sequence and its context. V lost 0 bases, J lost 5 bases, and 7 bases stayed unmatched. The CDR3 consists of 17 residues. Germline V lookup: CDR1 MNHEY, CDR2 SVGAGI. These data originate in a study of patients and donors after allogeneic stem cell transplantation. TCRdb fed the RT-PCR reads into MiXCR, producing one record per CDR3 protein. The repertoire holds around 160,000 distinct CDR3 sequences, with 30% as singletons. The receptor was isolated from a human donor who was either an allogeneic HSCT recipient or a stem cell or donor lymphocyte infusion donor (not recorded which). It is not recorded whose cells these are; they may come from a transplant donor. The chain joins TRBV6-5 to TRBJ2-3, with TRBD2 matching 11 bases. The specimen sequenced was blood, either unsorted or a sorted T cell fraction (not recorded which). CDR3 nucleotide sequence: TGTGCCAGCAGTTACTCGAGGCTAGCGGGAGGAGGAGATACGCAGTATTTT. It encodes CASSYSRLAGGGDTQYF.